The 27 T cell receptor beta chains in this list originate from one sample, sequenced in a study of T-cell memory formation after mild COVID-19. TCRdb recomputed calls from the 5' RACE reads with MiXCR, one row per CDR3 protein. Of around 450,000 distinct CDR3 sequences listed, approximately 25% are singletons. The sequencing input was PBMCs or a T cell subset sorted from them (not recorded which). Every receptor here comes from an adult woman who had mild COVID-19 (a few samples of this study predate the infection). Cell type and time point are not known.

This clonotype occurred a few times. The chain is built from TRBV5-1 and TRBJ2-1; TRBD1 or TRBD2 may be the D gene (7 bases each). Germline V gene sequence: CDR1 SGHRS, CDR2 YFSETQ. V lost 0 bases to trimming and J lost 14 bases, with 18 bases between them. The CDR3 runs 14 residues. DNA for the CDR3: TGCGCCAGCAGCTTGGATGCTAGCGGTCAGGGGGAGTTCTTC. It encodes CASSLDASGQGEFF.

This clonotype was seen a few times. V and J are TRBV3-1 and TRBJ2-7; D is ambiguous. Germline V lookup: CDR1 LGHDT, CDR2 YNNKEL (reference sequence). This CDR3 has 12 residues. Deletions cut 2 bases from V and 5 bases from J, with 7 bases between. This CDR3 reads CASSQTSDEQYF. CDR3 DNA: TGTGCCAGCAGCCAAACCAGCGACGAGCAGTACTTC.

The chain links TRBV4-3 to TRBJ2-7; D gene unclear. Trimming took off 0 bases at V and 0 bases at J, with 12 bases between the two ends. This CDR3 region has 16 residues. Germline V gene data show CDR1 as LGHNA and CDR2 as YSLEER. CDR3 bases: TGCGCCAGCAGCCAAGATCTCCGTACGGACTCCTACGAGCAGTACTTC. It codes for CASSQDLRTDSYEQYF.

This rearrangement joins TRBV27 to TRBJ1-2; D gene uncertain. The V and J ends lost 6 bases and 2 bases respectively, with 13 bases between them. CDR1 and CDR2 from the germline V gene are MNHEY and SMNVEV (reference sequence). The CDR3 has 14 amino acids. The CDR3 region has the DNA TGTGCCAGCAGCCCGGGGAAAGGGAACTATGGCTACACCTTC. Translation: CASSPGKGNYGYTF.

The chain couples TRBV29-1 to TRBJ1-2; TRBD1 is a possible D gene (5 bases). With 4 bases removed from V and 6 bases from J, the gap between germline ends came to 12 bases. The CDR3 is 12 amino acids. Per germline, CDR1 SQVTM and CDR2 ANQGSEA. The CDR3 nucleotides read TGCAGCGTTGGGGCCAGGGTGAATGGCTACACCTTC. Translating gives CSVGARVNGYTF. Variable domain in full (rest from reference TRBV29-1 and TRBJ1-2): SAVISQKPSRDICQRGTSLTIQCQVDSQVTMMFWYRQQPGQSLTLIATANQGSEATYESGFVIDKFPISRPNLTFSTLTVSNMSPEDSSIYLCSVGARVNGYTFGSGTRLTVV.

The chain joins TRBV24-1 to TRBJ2-1; 8 bases line up with TRBD2. J lost 0 bases, V lost 4 bases, and 16 bases had no gene match. Germline assignment: CDR1 KGHDR and CDR2 SFDVKD. The CDR3 length is 20 residues. The CDR3, as DNA: TGTGCCACCAGTGAGTCCCCCACTAGCGGCATCCCCAGCTCCTACAATGAGCAGTTCTTC. It yields the protein CATSESPTSGIPSSYNEQFF.

This clonotype was found a few times. The chain combines TRBV5-1 with TRBJ2-1, with 8 bases fitting TRBD1. CDR3 length: 16 residues. Germline loops: CDR1 SGHRS, CDR2 YFSETQ. V was clipped by 0 bases and J by 4 bases; unmatched bases: 6. The CDR3, as DNA: TGCGCCAGCAGCTTGGGGCGACAGGGGTCGTACAATGAGCAGTTCTTC. It is translated as CASSLGRQGSYNEQFF.

This clonotype was observed a handful of times. V gene TRBV12-5 combines with J gene TRBJ2-5; 8 positions agree with TRBD2. V gave up 6 bases and J gave up 4 bases; unmatched junction bases: 7. The CDR3 extends over 14 amino acids. Germline CDR1 and CDR2: LGHNT and FRNRAP. Here the CDR3 reads CASGPSGGGETQYF. The CDR3 DNA reads TGTGCTAGTGGGCCCAGCGGGGGAGGAGAGACCCAGTACTTC.

The chain links TRBV29-1 to TRBJ2-7; TRBD1 might be the D (5 bases). Trimming took 4 bases from V and 0 from J, leaving 10 bases between them. Germline lookup yields CDR1 SQVTM and CDR2 ANQGSEA. This CDR3 contains 13 residues. The CDR3 region has the DNA TGCAGCGTTGGCCAGACAGACTCCTACGAGCAGTACTTC. Its protein is CSVGQTDSYEQYF.

This clonotype turned up a few times. The rearrangement links TRBV7-2 to TRBJ2-2, with D unclear. This CDR3 spans 16 amino acids. V gave up 0 bases and J gave up 0 bases, with 8 bases separating them. Germline CDR1 is SGHTA and CDR2 is FQGNSA. As DNA, the CDR3 is TGTGCCAGCAGCTTAGCGGCGCCATCGAACACCGGGGAGCTGTTTTTT. Protein product: CASSLAAPSNTGELFF.

J is TRBJ2-7 and V is TRBV12-3 or TRBV12-4; the D is unclear. Trimming took 3 bases from V and 5 from J, leaving 17 bases between them. The CDR3 contains 15 residues. CDR3 sequence: CASSFIGGAGDEQYF. CDR3 sequence (DNA): TGTGCCAGCAGTTTCATTGGCGGAGCTGGCGACGAGCAGTACTTC.

This clonotype was observed a few times. This chain connects TRBV30 to TRBJ1-1; TRBD1 matches 10 bases. The CDR3 extends over 14 amino acids. Germline V gene lookup returns CDR1 GTSNPN and CDR2 SVGIG (reference sequence). Germline trimming cut 1 base from V and 6 bases from J; bases unmatched to any gene: 5. This CDR3 reads CAWSAGTGDPEAFF. In DNA form, the CDR3 reads TGTGCCTGGAGTGCCGGGACAGGGGACCCTGAAGCTTTCTTT. Together with reference TRBV30 and TRBJ1-1, the CDR3 gives the full variable domain: SQTIHQWPATLVQPVGSPLSLECTVEGTSNPNLYWYRQAAGRGLQLLFYSVGIGQISSEVPQNLSASRPQDRQFILSSKKLLLSDSGFYLCAWSAGTGDPEAFFGQGTRLTVV.

The sample holds a few counts of this clonotype. The rearrangement links TRBV12-3 or TRBV12-4 to TRBJ1-5, with 7 bases that match TRBD1. The length of the CDR3 is 16 residues. V was pared by 6 bases and J by 0 bases, with 8 bases of the junction left unmatched. The CDR3 loop reads CASSRGQVNSNQPQHF. In DNA form, the CDR3 reads TGTGCCAGCAGCCGAGGACAGGTGAATAGCAATCAGCCCCAGCATTTT.

This sequence joins TRBV20-1 and TRBJ1-5; D not resolved. V was pared by 5 bases and J by 0 bases, with 5 bases between. The CDR3 covers 12 residues. CDR1 and CDR2 (germline): DFQATT, SNEGSKA (reference sequence). CDR3 loop: CSAHYSNQPQHF. CDR3 sequence (DNA): TGCAGTGCTCACTATAGCAATCAGCCCCAGCATTTT.

The J gene is TRBJ1-2, the V gene TRBV24-1; D is unclear. CDR1 is KGHDR, CDR2 SFDVKD, per germline. The CDR3 is made up of 14 amino acids. With 4 bases removed from V and 4 bases from J, the gap between germline ends came to 12 bases. The CDR3 is CATSDRSTFYGYTF. CDR3 in DNA: TGTGCCACCAGTGACCGGTCTACATTCTATGGCTACACCTTC.

This rearrangement joins TRBV5-1 to TRBJ2-5; TRBD2 might be the D (6 bases). The germline V gene encodes CDR1 SGHRS and CDR2 YFSETQ. The CDR3 covers 16 residues. Trimming removed 2 bases at V and 0 bases at J, with 14 bases between. CDR3 in amino acids: CASSLPGVNYQETQYF. CDR3 sequence (DNA): TGCGCCAGCAGCTTACCGGGAGTCAACTACCAAGAGACCCAGTACTTC.

The rearrangement links TRBV7-8 to TRBJ2-5, with D uncertain. The CDR3 covers 13 residues. V dropped 0 bases and J dropped 5 bases, with 7 bases sitting between them. CDR1 and CDR2 from the germline V gene are SGHVS and FQNEAQ. The CDR3 region is CASSLAYLETQYF. CDR3 sequence (DNA): TGTGCCAGCAGCTTAGCTTACTTGGAGACCCAGTACTTC.

This clonotype was observed a handful of times. This chain links TRBV21-1 with TRBJ2-7; the D call of TRBD2 is as the table states it, not checked on the DNA. TRBV21-1 is annotated as a pseudogene. CDR3 size: 16 residues. The CDR3 DNA reads TGTGCCAGCAGCGAGGGACCCGAGACGAGCTCCTACGAGCAGTACTTC. This gives the protein CASSEGPETSSYEQYF.

The rearrangement uses TRBV4-3 and TRBJ2-5; D unresolved. The CDR3 contains 14 residues. Germline assignment: CDR1 LGHNA and CDR2 YSLEER. With 0 bases removed from V and 1 base from J, the gap between germline ends came to 6 bases. The CDR3 is CASSQDRLQETQYF. DNA of the CDR3: TGCGCCAGCAGCCAAGATCGGCTCCAAGAGACCCAGTACTTC.

This clonotype was detected once. This chain links TRBV18 with TRBJ2-1; a weak D match, TRBD1 (7 bases). CDR3 length: 15 residues. CDR1 is KGHSH and CDR2 is LQKENI in the germline V gene. Trimming cost V 8 bases and J 2 bases, with 16 bases left between them. CDR3 DNA: TGTGCCAGCACGGGGGACAGAATAACCTACAATGAGCAGTTCTTC. It codes for CASTGDRITYNEQFF.

This clonotype was observed a handful of times. The chain has TRBV27 and TRBJ2-5; tentatively, D is TRBD2 (7 bases). There are 15 residues in the CDR3. The germline gives CDR1 MNHEY, CDR2 SMNVEV (reference sequence). V gave up 2 bases and J gave up 5 bases, with 15 bases separating them. CDR3 nucleotide sequence: TGTGCCAGCAGTTTACTGGGGGGGCAAATGGAGACCCAGTACTTC. Translating it yields CASSLLGGQMETQYF.

This chain links TRBV7-7 with TRBJ2-2; D is undetermined. CDR1 is SSHAT and CDR2 is FNYEAQ in the germline V gene (reference sequence). CDR3 size: 14 residues. V was trimmed by 2 bases and J by 4 bases, leaving 8 bases between them. The CDR3 sequence is CASSLNKITGELFF. In DNA form, the CDR3 reads TGTGCCAGCAGCTTAAACAAGATCACCGGGGAGCTGTTTTTT.

This sequence joins TRBV15 and TRBJ2-3; D uncertain. Germline V gene data show CDR1 as LNHNV and CDR2 as YYDKDF (reference sequence). Trimming removed 3 bases at V and 6 bases at J, with 7 bases between. The CDR3 is 12 residues long. CDR3 coding DNA: TGTGCCACCAGCAGCGACGAGGATACGCAGTATTTT. Residues: CATSSDEDTQYF.

In this sample, this clonotype turned up many times. The J gene is TRBJ2-2, the V gene TRBV5-1; weak D call: TRBD1 (6 bases). This CDR3 region has 15 residues. V lost 6 bases and J 0 bases, leaving 12 bases between the germline ends. Germline V gene data show CDR1 as SGHRS and CDR2 as YFSETQ. The CDR3 loop is CASKDSLANTGELFF. The CDR3 DNA reads TGCGCCAGCAAGGACAGTCTCGCGAACACCGGGGAGCTGTTTTTT.

The gene calls are TRBV7-9 and TRBJ1-1, with 7 positions matching TRBD1. The CDR3 spans 14 residues. Germline CDR1 reads SEHNR; CDR2 reads FQNEAQ (reference sequence). J was trimmed by 6 bases and V by 1 base; bases with no gene match: 5. This chain's CDR3 is CASSLGVQGSEAFF. The DNA for the CDR3 is TGTGCCAGCAGCTTAGGAGTACAGGGGTCTGAAGCTTTCTTT.

There are a few counts of this clonotype. V is TRBV10-3 and J is TRBJ2-1, with D tentatively TRBD2 (6 bases). CDR3 length: 16 amino acids. CDR1 and CDR2 from the germline V gene are ENHRY and SYGVKD. V lost 1 base and J lost 0, with 10 bases in between. CDR3 coding DNA: TGTGCCATCAGTGAGTTGTCGGGAGTCTCCTACAATGAGCAGTTCTTC. It specifies CAISELSGVSYNEQFF.

This clonotype occurred many times. The CDR3 here is CSARPSDSINSPLHF. CDR3 DNA sequence: TGCAGTGCTAGACCCTCGGACAGCATTAATTCACCCCTCCACTTT. The gene calls are TRBV20-1 and TRBJ1-6; possible D gene TRBD1, 6 bases. V lost 2 bases and J lost 6, with 14 bases in between. The CDR3 consists of 15 residues. Germline CDR1 is DFQATT and CDR2 is SNEGSKA (reference sequence).